Following are 3 T cell receptor beta chains from one sample sequenced in a study of response to subunit inactivated influenza vaccine. Each CDR3 protein is one row after TCRdb ran MiXCR on the RT-PCR reads. The sample has 650,000 to 850,000 distinct CDR3 sequences, approximately 15% seen once. The sequences come from PBMCs from blood, collected roughly 2 weeks before vaccination. These receptors were obtained from a middle-aged man who received an inactivated influenza vaccine.

The table lists this clonotype with many counts. The V gene is TRBV24-1, the J gene TRBJ1-5; D gene uncertain. Germline CDR1 KGHDR, CDR2 SFDVKD. Trimming stripped 4 bases from V and 0 bases from J, with 9 bases between. The CDR3 extends over 15 amino acids. For the CDR3, the DNA is TGTGCCACCAGTGACTCGGACGGTAGCAATCAGCCCCAGCATTTT. It codes for CATSDSDGSNQPQHF.

There are a few counts of this clonotype. The genes are TRBV7-3 and TRBJ2-7; 9 positions match TRBD1. This CDR3 contains 16 residues. CDR1 and CDR2 from the germline V gene are SGHTA and FQGTGA. V lost 6 bases and J lost 4; bases outside the gene matches: 13. This chain's CDR3 is CASSPDRGLASYEQYF. CDR3 bases: TGTGCCAGCAGTCCGGACAGGGGTTTGGCCTCGTACGAGCAGTACTTC. The variable domain in full, completed from reference TRBV7-3 and TRBJ2-7, reads GAGVSQTPSNKVTEKGKYVELRCDPISGHTALYWYRQSLGQGPEFLIYFQGTGAADDSGLPNDRFFAVRPEGSVSTLKIQRTERGDSAVYLCASSPDRGLASYEQYFGPGTRLTVT.

The chain is built from TRBV7-2 and TRBJ2-7, with TRBD2 identical over 9 bases. V was pared by 1 base and J by 6 bases, with 4 bases of the junction left unmatched. Germline CDR1 SGHTA, CDR2 FQGNSA. The CDR3 is made up of 14 amino acids. The CDR3 reads CASSLVQRGAEQYF. CDR3 in DNA: TGTGCCAGCAGCTTAGTCCAGCGGGGGGCCGAGCAGTACTTC.